The next 28 T cell receptor beta chains were all read from a single sample in a study of radiotherapy plus CTLA-4 blockade in lung cancer. Clones were sequenced by immunoSEQ multiplex PCR, and TCRdb holds only the in-frame ones, with some missing. The repertoire holds just over 60,000 clones, about 80% seen once, with 4.4% in the top ten. This specimen was peripheral blood, taken from a patient treated with radiotherapy plus ipilimumab. The receptors here all came from a human donor with non-small cell lung cancer who had a complete response to radiotherapy plus ipilimumab.

The chain recombines TRBV15 with TRBJ1-2; D possibly corresponds to TRBD1 (6 bases). Deletions cut 1 base from V and 4 bases from J, with 16 bases between. Per the germline V gene, CDR1 is LNHNV and CDR2 is YYDKDF (reference sequence). The CDR3 sequence is 16 residues long. The CDR3 sequence: CATSRGARGGFYGYTF. In nucleotides, the CDR3 is TGTGCCACCAGCAGAGGGGCCAGGGGAGGATTCTATGGCTACACCTTC.

The gene calls are TRBV2 and TRBJ2-1, with 9 bases aligning to TRBD2. This CDR3 has 15 residues. CDR1 and CDR2 from the germline V gene are SNHLY and FYNNEI. V shed 3 bases, J shed 8 bases, and the junction held 8 bases outside the gene matches. Here the CDR3 reads CASSDPSGGFYEQFF. For the CDR3, the DNA is TGTGCCAGCAGTGACCCCAGCGGGGGGTTCTATGAGCAGTTCTTC.

The rearrangement uses TRBV5-6 and TRBJ1-5, with D possibly being TRBD1 (5 bases). The CDR3 is 16 amino acids. Germline V gene lookup returns CDR1 SGHDT and CDR2 YYEEEE. V was shortened by 0 bases and J by 5 bases, with 15 bases between the two germline ends. CDR3 protein: CASSLGIGERDQPQHF. The DNA of the CDR3 is TGTGCCAGCAGCTTGGGGATAGGGGAAAGAGATCAGCCCCAGCATTTT.

This sequence joins TRBV27 and TRBJ1-2; D possibly corresponds to TRBD1 (5 bases). This CDR3 is built from 17 residues. Germline assignment: CDR1 MNHEY and CDR2 SMNVEV (reference sequence). Trimming left V 6 bases short and J 7 bases short, with 27 bases between. The CDR3 loop is CASRRSGTEYAMPGYTF. CDR3 bases: TGTGCCAGCAGAAGATCCGGGACTGAATATGCTATGCCTGGCTACACCTTC.

V gene TRBV10-1 combines with J gene TRBJ1-3; D call uncertain. Germline CDR1 and CDR2: WNHNN and SYGVQD (reference sequence). There are 14 residues in the CDR3. V dropped 3 bases and J dropped 0 bases, with 6 bases sitting between them. The CDR3 reads CASSDSSSGNTIYF. The DNA for the CDR3 is TGCGCCAGCAGTGATAGCTCCTCTGGAAACACCATATATTTT.

In this sample, this clone turned up once. The gene calls are TRBV7-6 and TRBJ1-3, with TRBD1 identical over 7 bases. The CDR3 contains 15 residues. Germline CDR1 SGHVS, CDR2 FNYEAQ. The J segment lost 0 bases and the V segment lost 5 bases, leaving 4 bases of the junction unmatched. The CDR3 DNA reads TGTGCCAGCAGCCGACAGGGCTCCTCTGGAAACACCATATATTTT. It is translated as CASSRQGSSGNTIYF.

The rearrangement links TRBV27 to TRBJ1-2, with 9 bases that match TRBD1. This CDR3 is built from 16 residues. Per the germline V gene, CDR1 is MNHEY and CDR2 is SMNVEV (reference sequence). V was pared by 0 bases and J by 4 bases, with 6 bases of the junction left unmatched. CDR3 DNA sequence: TGTGCCAGCAGTTTATCGGGGACAGGGCGATTCTATGGCTACACCTTC. Translation: CASSLSGTGRFYGYTF.

In its sample, this clone was seen once. The chain links TRBV19 to TRBJ1-4, with 8 nucleotides matching TRBD1. CDR1 is LNHDA, CDR2 SQIVND, per germline (reference sequence). Unmatched junction bases numbered 12, after V lost 4 bases and J lost 8 bases. This CDR3 region has 16 residues. CDR3 protein: CASSTQGAHQGEKLFF. The DNA for the CDR3 is TGTGCCAGTAGTACTCAGGGGGCACATCAAGGAGAAAAACTGTTTTTT.

The gene calls are TRBV27 and TRBJ1-4; D gene ambiguous. Germline loops: CDR1 MNHEY, CDR2 SMNVEV (reference sequence). V dropped 0 bases and J dropped 5 bases, with 4 bases sitting between them. This CDR3 region has 13 residues. Here the CDR3 reads CASSLSGNEKLFF. CDR3 sequence (DNA): TGTGCCAGCAGTTTATCAGGGAATGAAAAACTGTTTTTT.

V usage is TRBV5-1 and J usage is TRBJ2-1, with a weak D call TRBD2 (6 bases). V dropped 4 bases and J dropped 0 bases, with 14 bases sitting between them. This CDR3 comprises 16 residues. The germline V gene encodes CDR1 SGHRS and CDR2 YFSETQ. CDR3 DNA sequence: TGCGCCAGCAGCGAAGGGGACTGGAGCTCCTACAATGAGCAGTTCTTC. Its protein product is CASSEGDWSSYNEQFF.

This sequence joins TRBV25-1 and TRBJ1-2; D call uncertain. V dropped 5 bases and J dropped 2 bases, with 6 bases sitting between them. Germline V gene sequence: CDR1 MGHDK, CDR2 SYGVNS. There are 12 residues in the CDR3. CDR3 amino acids: CASSWQNYGYTF. The CDR3 nucleotides are TGTGCCAGCAGTTGGCAAAACTATGGCTACACCTTC.

The genes are TRBV5-1 and TRBJ2-5; D not resolved. This CDR3 is built from 13 residues. V lost 0 bases to trimming and J lost 3 bases, with 6 bases between them. The germline V gene has CDR1 SGHRS and CDR2 YFSETQ. The CDR3 DNA is TGCGCCAGCAGCTTGGACGGAAAAGAGACCCAGTACTTC. It codes for CASSLDGKETQYF.

This chain connects TRBV10-3 to TRBJ1-1; 7 bases fit TRBD1. CDR3 length equals 14 residues. Germline trimming cut 6 bases from V and 1 base from J; bases unmatched to any gene: 5. Germline V gene sequence: CDR1 ENHRY, CDR2 SYGVKD. The DNA for the CDR3 is TGTGCCATCAGGGGGACAGCCCCGAACACTGAAGCTTTCTTT. Amino acid sequence: CAIRGTAPNTEAFF.

This clone has only a few counts. This chain joins TRBV7-9 and TRBJ1-2; 9 bases line up with TRBD1. V trimming: 2 bases; J trimming: 8 bases; junction bases outside the gene matches: 15. In germline, CDR1 is SEHNR, CDR2 FQNEAQ (reference sequence). The CDR3 is 17 amino acids. The CDR3 DNA follows: TGTGCCAGCAGCTTAATGTTAGGTAGGGACAGGGTGAAGGGCTACACCTTC. This gives the protein CASSLMLGRDRVKGYTF.

The V gene is TRBV7-2, the J gene TRBJ1-5, with D unclear. The CDR3 is made up of 14 amino acids. V was cut by 1 base and J by 8 bases, with 12 bases left in between. Per the germline V gene, CDR1 is SGHTA and CDR2 is FQGNSA. CDR3 residues: CASSLEDGPKPQHF. The CDR3 DNA follows: TGTGCCAGCAGCTTAGAGGACGGTCCCAAGCCCCAGCATTTT.

The CDR3, as DNA: TGTGCCAGTAGTTATAAATCAGGGGATGCTGGGGCCAACGTCCTGACTTTC. Translated, it gives CASSYKSGDAGANVLTF. This rearrangement joins TRBV19 to TRBJ2-6, with D perhaps TRBD1 (6 bases). This CDR3 comprises 17 residues. CDR1 LNHDA and CDR2 SQIVND come from the germline V gene (reference sequence). The V and J ends lost 5 bases and 2 bases respectively, with 16 bases between them. Filled out from reference TRBV19 and TRBJ2-6, the complete variable domain reads DGGITQSPKYLFRKEGQNVTLSCEQNLNHDAMYWYRQDPGQGLRLIYYSQIVNDFQKGDIAEGYSVSREKKESFPLTVTSAQKNPTAFYLCASSYKSGDAGANVLTFGAGSRLTVL.

The CDR3 loop reads CASSEATEGTGELFF. The DNA of the CDR3 is TGCGCCAGCAGTGAAGCGACAGAGGGCACCGGGGAGCTGTTTTTT. J is TRBJ2-2 and V is TRBV10-1; D may be TRBD1 or TRBD2 (5 bases each). Germline V gene lookup returns CDR1 WNHNN and CDR2 SYGVQD (reference sequence). V was pared by 3 bases and J by 4 bases, with 12 bases between. The CDR3 totals 15 residues.

The chain links TRBV9 to TRBJ2-1; 7 nucleotides match TRBD1. This CDR3 has 14 amino acids. J lost 7 bases, V lost 2 bases, and 6 bases had no gene match. Germline V gene lookup returns CDR1 SGDLS and CDR2 YYNGEE. The CDR3 region is CASSVTTGANEQFF. The CDR3 DNA sequence: TGTGCCAGCAGCGTTACTACAGGGGCAAATGAGCAGTTCTTC. The full variable domain, rest sourced from reference TRBV9 and TRBJ2-1, is DSGVTQTPKHLITATGQRVTLRCSPRSGDLSVYWYQQSLDQGLQFLIQYYNGEERAKGNILERFSAQQFPDLHSELNLSSLELGDSALYFCASSVTTGANEQFFGPGTRLTVL.

The genes are TRBV9 and TRBJ2-2; 12 bases align to TRBD2. The CDR3 consists of 18 residues. Germline loops: CDR1 SGDLS, CDR2 YYNGEE. V shed 0 bases, J shed 4 bases, and the junction held 7 bases outside the gene matches. In DNA form, the CDR3 reads TGTGCCAGCAGCGTAGTTCTAGCGGGGGGGCAGACCACCGGGGAGCTGTTTTTT. Its protein is CASSVVLAGGQTTGELFF.

The chain has TRBV11-3 and TRBJ1-3; tentative D call: TRBD1 (6 bases). Trimming took 7 bases from V and 0 from J, leaving 19 bases between them. Germline V gene lookup returns CDR1 SGHNT and CDR2 YENEEA. The CDR3 spans 17 residues. In DNA form, the CDR3 reads TGTGCCAGCACCCTGGCTCAAACAGGGAACTCTGGAAACACCATATATTTT. Protein product: CASTLAQTGNSGNTIYF.

On this clone: Mismatch with germline at one junction end may stem from a read error. This CDR3 is CASSTRTSPDF. The CDR3 region has the DNA TGTGCCAGCAGCACCCGGACTAGCCCCGACTTC. The rearrangement links TRBV7-2 to TRBJ2-5; 8 bases fit TRBD2. Looked up from germline, CDR1 is SGHTA and CDR2 is FQGNSA. The CDR3 is 11 amino acids. Supplemented by reference TRBV7-2 and TRBJ2-5, the full variable domain reads GAGVSQSPSNKVTEKGKDVELRCDPISGHTALYWYRQSLGQGLEFLIYFQGNSAPDKSGLPSDRFSAERTGGSVSTLTIQRTQQEDSAVYLCASSTRTSPDFGPGTRLLVL.

This clone came up a few times. The chain links TRBV5-6 to TRBJ2-2, with TRBD1 matching 9 bases. The CDR3 extends over 14 amino acids. Germline V gene data show CDR1 as SGHDT and CDR2 as YYEEEE. The trim removed 6 bases at V and 3 bases at J, leaving 3 bases unmatched. The CDR3 is CASTRQGDTGELFF. CDR3 DNA: TGTGCCAGCACCCGACAGGGGGACACCGGGGAGCTGTTTTTT. Combining the CDR3 with reference TRBV5-6 and TRBJ2-2 gives the whole variable domain DAGVTQSPTHLIKTRGQQVTLRCSPKSGHDTVSWYQQALGQGPQFIFQYYEEEERQRGNFPDRFSGHQFPNYSSELNVNALLLGDSALYLCASTRQGDTGELFFGEGSRLTVL.

There are a few counts of this clone. The chain couples TRBV7-2 to TRBJ1-2, with no clear D. The ends were cut back, 1 base at V and 4 bases at J, with 7 bases in the middle. Germline CDR1 is SGHTA and CDR2 is FQGNSA. This CDR3 is built from 13 residues. This CDR3 reads CASSLGRIYGYTF. CDR3 sequence (DNA): TGTGCCAGCAGCTTAGGACGGATCTATGGCTACACCTTC.

The V and J genes are TRBV7-9 and TRBJ2-2, with 9 nucleotides matching TRBD1. Germline assignment: CDR1 SEHNR and CDR2 FQNEAQ (reference sequence). V lost 4 bases to trimming and J lost 7 bases; unmatched junction nucleotides: 7. CDR3 length: 15 amino acids. This CDR3 reads CASSYRQGVDGELFF. For the CDR3, the DNA is TGTGCCAGCAGCTACCGACAGGGGGTGGACGGGGAGCTGTTTTTT.

The V and J genes are TRBV5-1 and TRBJ1-6, with a weak D call TRBD1 (6 bases). This CDR3 is built from 16 residues. Trimming removed 0 bases at V and 7 bases at J, with 14 bases between. The germline V gene has CDR1 SGHRS and CDR2 YFSETQ. The CDR3 sequence is CASSLEFQGSNSPLHF. DNA for the CDR3: TGCGCCAGCAGCTTGGAGTTCCAGGGGAGCAATTCACCCCTCCACTTT.

This chain uses TRBV10-3 with TRBJ1-1; the D is unclear. V lost 8 bases and J 1 base, leaving 14 bases between the germline ends. The CDR3 spans 14 residues. Germline assignment: CDR1 ENHRY and CDR2 SYGVKD. The CDR3 protein is CAIAAAEGNTEAFF. The CDR3 DNA follows: TGTGCCATCGCGGCAGCTGAGGGGAACACTGAAGCTTTCTTT.

The V and J genes are TRBV11-3 and TRBJ2-1; D unresolved. Deletions cut 5 bases from V and 5 bases from J, with 7 bases between. Germline loops: CDR1 SGHNT, CDR2 YENEEA. This CDR3 spans 12 amino acids. CDR3 loop: CASSPSDNEQFF. CDR3 sequence (DNA): TGTGCCAGCAGCCCCAGCGACAATGAGCAGTTCTTC.

The rearrangement joins TRBV6-1 to TRBJ1-5; D is ambiguous. Looked up from germline, CDR1 is MNHNS and CDR2 is SASEGT. V was shortened by 2 bases and J by 0 bases, with 11 bases between the two germline ends. This CDR3 spans 16 amino acids. CDR3 in DNA: TGTGCCAGCAGTGAACGAACAGCCTATAGCAATCAGCCCCAGCATTTT. This translates into CASSERTAYSNQPQHF.